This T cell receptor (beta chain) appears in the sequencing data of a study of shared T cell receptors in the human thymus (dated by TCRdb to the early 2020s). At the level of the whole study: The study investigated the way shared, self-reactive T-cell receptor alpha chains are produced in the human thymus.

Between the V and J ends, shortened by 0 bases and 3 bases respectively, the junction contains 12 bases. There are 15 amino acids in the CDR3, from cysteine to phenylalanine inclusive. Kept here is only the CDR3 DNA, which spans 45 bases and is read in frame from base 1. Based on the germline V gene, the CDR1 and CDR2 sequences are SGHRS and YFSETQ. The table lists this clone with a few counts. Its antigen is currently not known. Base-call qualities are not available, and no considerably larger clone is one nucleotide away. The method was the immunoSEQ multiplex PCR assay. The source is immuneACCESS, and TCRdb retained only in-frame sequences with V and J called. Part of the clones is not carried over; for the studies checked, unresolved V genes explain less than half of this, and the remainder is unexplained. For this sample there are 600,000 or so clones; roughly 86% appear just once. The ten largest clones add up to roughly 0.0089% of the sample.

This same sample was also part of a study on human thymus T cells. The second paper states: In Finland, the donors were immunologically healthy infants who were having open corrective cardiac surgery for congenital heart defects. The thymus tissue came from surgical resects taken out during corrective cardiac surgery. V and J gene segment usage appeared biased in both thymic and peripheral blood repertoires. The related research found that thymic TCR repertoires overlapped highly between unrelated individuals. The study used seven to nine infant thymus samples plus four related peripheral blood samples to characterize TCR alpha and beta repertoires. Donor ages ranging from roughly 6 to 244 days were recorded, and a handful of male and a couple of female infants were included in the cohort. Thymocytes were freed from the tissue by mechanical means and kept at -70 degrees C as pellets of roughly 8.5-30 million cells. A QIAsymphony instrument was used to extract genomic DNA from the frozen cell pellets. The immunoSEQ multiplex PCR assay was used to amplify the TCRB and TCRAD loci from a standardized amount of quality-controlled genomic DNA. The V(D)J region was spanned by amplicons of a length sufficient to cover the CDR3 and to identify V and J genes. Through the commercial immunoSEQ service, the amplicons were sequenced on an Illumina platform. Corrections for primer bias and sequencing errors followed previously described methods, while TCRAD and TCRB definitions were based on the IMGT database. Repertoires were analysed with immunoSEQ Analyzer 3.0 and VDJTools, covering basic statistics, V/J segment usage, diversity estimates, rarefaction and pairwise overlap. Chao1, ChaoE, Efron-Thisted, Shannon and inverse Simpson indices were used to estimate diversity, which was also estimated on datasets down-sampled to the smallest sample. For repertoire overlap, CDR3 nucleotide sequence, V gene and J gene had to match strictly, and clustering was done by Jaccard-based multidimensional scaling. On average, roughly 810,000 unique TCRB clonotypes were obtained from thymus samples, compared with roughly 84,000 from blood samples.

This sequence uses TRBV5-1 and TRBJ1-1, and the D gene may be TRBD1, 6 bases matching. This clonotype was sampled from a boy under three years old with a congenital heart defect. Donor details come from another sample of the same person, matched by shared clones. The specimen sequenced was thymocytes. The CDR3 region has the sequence CASSLGRAGDTEAFF. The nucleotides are TGCGCCAGCAGCTTGGGTAGGGCAGGGGACACTGAAGCTTTCTTT.